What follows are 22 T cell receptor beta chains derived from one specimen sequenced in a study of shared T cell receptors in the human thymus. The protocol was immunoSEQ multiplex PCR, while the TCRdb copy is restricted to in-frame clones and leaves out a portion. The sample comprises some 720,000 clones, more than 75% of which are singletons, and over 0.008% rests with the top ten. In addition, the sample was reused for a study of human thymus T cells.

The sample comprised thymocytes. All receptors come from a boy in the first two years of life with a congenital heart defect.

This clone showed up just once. The CDR3 DNA sequence: TGTGCCATCCGGGACAGGGTAGGGTACGAGCAGTACTTC. This codes for CAIRDRVGYEQYF. The genes are TRBV10-3 and TRBJ2-7; 9 bases fit TRBD1. J gave up 4 bases and V 8 bases, and 6 bases lay outside the gene matches. This CDR3 is built from 13 residues. Germline V gives CDR1 ENHRY, CDR2 SYGVKD.

The CDR3: CASSLTGAGGGTDTQYF. CDR3 DNA: TGTGCCAGCAGCTTAACGGGAGCGGGAGGGGGCACAGATACGCAGTATTTT. V usage is TRBV5-4 and J usage is TRBJ2-3; 10 nucleotides match TRBD2. J lost 1 base, V lost 2 bases, and 7 bases had no gene match. This CDR3 is 17 amino acids long. Germline V gene sequence: CDR1 SGHNT, CDR2 YYREEE (reference sequence).

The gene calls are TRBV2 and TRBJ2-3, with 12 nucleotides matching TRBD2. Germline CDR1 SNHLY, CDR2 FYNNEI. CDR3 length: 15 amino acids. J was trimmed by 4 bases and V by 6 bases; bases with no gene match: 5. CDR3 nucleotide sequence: TGTGCCAGCAGGTCGACTAGCGGGAGTTCAGATACGCAGTATTTT. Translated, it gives CASRSTSGSSDTQYF.

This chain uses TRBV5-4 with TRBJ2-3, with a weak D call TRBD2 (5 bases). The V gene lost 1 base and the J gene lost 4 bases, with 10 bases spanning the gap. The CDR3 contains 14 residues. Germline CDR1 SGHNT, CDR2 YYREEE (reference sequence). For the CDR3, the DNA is TGTGCCAGCAGCTTGTCTAGCCTCCCAGATACGCAGTATTTT. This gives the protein CASSLSSLPDTQYF.

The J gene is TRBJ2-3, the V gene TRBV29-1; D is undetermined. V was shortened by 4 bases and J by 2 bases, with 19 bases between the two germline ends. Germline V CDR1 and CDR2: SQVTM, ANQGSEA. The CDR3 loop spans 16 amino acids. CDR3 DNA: TGCAGCGTTGTCTCCCCAAGTCCCTACCTCACAGATACGCAGTATTTT. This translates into CSVVSPSPYLTDTQYF.

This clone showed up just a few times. DNA of the CDR3: TGTGCCAGCAGTAGGGCTTCGAGGGCAGATACGCAGTATTTT. It translates to CASSRASRADTQYF. The gene calls are TRBV6-5 and TRBJ2-3; maybe TRBD2 (5 bases). The V end was cut by 5 bases, the J end by 4 bases, with 13 bases between. CDR3 length: 14 amino acids. The germline V gene has CDR1 MNHEY and CDR2 SVGAGI.

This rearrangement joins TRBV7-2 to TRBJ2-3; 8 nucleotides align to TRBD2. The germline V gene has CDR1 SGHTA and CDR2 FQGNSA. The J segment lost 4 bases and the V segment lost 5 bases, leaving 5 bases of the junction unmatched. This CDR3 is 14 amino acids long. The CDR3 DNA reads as TGTGCCAGCAGCCTGGGACTAGATCCAGATACGCAGTATTTT. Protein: CASSLGLDPDTQYF.

Written as DNA, the CDR3 is TGTGCCAGCAGTTACCCTCAGGGGGCAGATACGCAGTATTTT. Translation gives CASSYPQGADTQYF. The V call is TRBV6-6, the J call TRBJ2-3, with 7 bases matching TRBD1. This CDR3 is built from 14 residues. Trimming took 2 bases from V and 4 from J; bases not matched to a gene: 3. Germline assignment: CDR1 MNHNY and CDR2 SVGAGI (reference sequence).

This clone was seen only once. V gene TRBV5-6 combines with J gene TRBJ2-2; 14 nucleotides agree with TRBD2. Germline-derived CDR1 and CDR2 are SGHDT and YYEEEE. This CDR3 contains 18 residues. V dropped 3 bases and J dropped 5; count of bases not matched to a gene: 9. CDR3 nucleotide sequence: TGTGCCAGCAGCTACTCGGGGACTAGCGGGAGAGAAACCGGGGAGCTGTTTTTT. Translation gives CASSYSGTSGRETGELFF.

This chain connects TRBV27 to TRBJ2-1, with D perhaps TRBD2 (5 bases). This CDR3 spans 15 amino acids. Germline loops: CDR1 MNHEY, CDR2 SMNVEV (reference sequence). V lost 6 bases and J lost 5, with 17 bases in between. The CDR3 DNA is TGTGCCAGCAGGCCTCATGATGGGAGCCACAATGAGCAGTTCTTC. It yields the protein CASRPHDGSHNEQFF.

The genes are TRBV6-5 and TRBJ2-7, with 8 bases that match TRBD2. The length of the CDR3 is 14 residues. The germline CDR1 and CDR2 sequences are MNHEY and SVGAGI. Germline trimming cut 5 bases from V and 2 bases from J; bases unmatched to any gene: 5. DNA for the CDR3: TGTGCCAGCAGTCGGACTAGCCCTCCCTACGAGCAGTACTTC. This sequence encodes CASSRTSPPYEQYF.

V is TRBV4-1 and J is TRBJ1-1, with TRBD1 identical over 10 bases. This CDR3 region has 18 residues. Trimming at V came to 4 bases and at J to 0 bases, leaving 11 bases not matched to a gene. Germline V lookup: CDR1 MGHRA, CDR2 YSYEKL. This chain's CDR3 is CASSLSGTGVEVNTEAFF. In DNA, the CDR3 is TGCGCCAGCAGCCTAAGTGGGACAGGGGTCGAGGTGAACACTGAAGCTTTCTTT.

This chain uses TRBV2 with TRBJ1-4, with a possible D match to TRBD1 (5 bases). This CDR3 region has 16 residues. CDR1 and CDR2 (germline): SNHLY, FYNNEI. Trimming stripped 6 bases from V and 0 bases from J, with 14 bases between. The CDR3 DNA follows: TGTGCCAGCAGACCCCCCAGGGATGCAACTAATGAAAAACTGTTTTTT. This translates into CASRPPRDATNEKLFF.

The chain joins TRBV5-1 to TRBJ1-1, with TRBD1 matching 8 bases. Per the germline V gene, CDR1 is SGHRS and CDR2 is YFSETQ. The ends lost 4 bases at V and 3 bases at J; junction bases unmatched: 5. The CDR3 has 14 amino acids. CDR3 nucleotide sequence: TGCGCCAGCAGCCGGACAGGGAATGACACTGAAGCTTTCTTT. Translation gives CASSRTGNDTEAFF.

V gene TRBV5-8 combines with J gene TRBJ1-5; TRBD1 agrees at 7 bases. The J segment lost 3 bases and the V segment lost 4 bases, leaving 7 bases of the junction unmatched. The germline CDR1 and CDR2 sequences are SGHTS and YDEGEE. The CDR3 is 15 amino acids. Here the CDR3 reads CASSRTGETNQPQHF. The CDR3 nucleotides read TGTGCCAGCAGCCGGACAGGCGAGACCAATCAGCCCCAGCATTTT.

The CDR3 DNA sequence: TGCGCCAGCAGCCCTAAATGGCAGGGGATCGAGAACACCGGGGAGCTGTTTTTT. Protein sequence: CASSPKWQGIENTGELFF. The chain recombines TRBV4-1 with TRBJ2-2, with D maybe TRBD1 (6 bases). Germline V gives CDR1 MGHRA, CDR2 YSYEKL. Trimming removed 4 bases from V and 1 base from J, with 19 bases in between. This CDR3 comprises 18 residues.

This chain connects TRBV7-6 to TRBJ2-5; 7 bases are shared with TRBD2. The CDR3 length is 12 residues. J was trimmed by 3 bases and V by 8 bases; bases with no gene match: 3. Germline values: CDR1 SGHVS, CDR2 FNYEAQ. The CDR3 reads CASWGGEETQYF. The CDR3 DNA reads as TGTGCCAGCTGGGGGGGGGAAGAGACCCAGTACTTC.

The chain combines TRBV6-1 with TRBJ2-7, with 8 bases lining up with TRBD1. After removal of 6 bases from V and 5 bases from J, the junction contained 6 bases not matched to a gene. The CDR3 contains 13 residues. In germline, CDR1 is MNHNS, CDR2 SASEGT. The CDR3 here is CASRGQVGNEQYF. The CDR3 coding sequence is TGTGCCAGCAGGGGACAGGTGGGTAACGAGCAGTACTTC.

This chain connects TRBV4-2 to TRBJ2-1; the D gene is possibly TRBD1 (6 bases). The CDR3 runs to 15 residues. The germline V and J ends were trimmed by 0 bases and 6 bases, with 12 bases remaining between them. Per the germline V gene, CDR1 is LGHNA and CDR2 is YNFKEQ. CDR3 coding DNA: TGTGCCAGCAGCCAAGAGGGGTTGACAGGCAATGAGCAGTTCTTC. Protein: CASSQEGLTGNEQFF.

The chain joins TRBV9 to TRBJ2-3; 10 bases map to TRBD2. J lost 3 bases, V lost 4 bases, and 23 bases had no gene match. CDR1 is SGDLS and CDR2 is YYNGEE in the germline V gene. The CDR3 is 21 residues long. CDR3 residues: CASSLIPPGLAIQGGTDTQYF. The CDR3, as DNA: TGTGCCAGCAGCCTCATCCCTCCGGGACTAGCGATACAAGGTGGGACAGATACGCAGTATTTT. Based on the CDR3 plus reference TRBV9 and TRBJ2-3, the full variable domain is DSGVTQTPKHLITATGQRVTLRCSPRSGDLSVYWYQQSLDQGLQFLIQYYNGEERAKGNILERFSAQQFPDLHSELNLSSLELGDSALYFCASSLIPPGLAIQGGTDTQYFGPGTRLTVL.

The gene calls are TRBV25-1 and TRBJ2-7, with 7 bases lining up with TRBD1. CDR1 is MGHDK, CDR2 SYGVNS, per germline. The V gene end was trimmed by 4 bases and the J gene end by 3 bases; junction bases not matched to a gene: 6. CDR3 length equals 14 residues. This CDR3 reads CASSGTGYYYEQYF. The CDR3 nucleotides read TGTGCCAGCAGTGGGACAGGTTACTACTACGAGCAGTACTTC.

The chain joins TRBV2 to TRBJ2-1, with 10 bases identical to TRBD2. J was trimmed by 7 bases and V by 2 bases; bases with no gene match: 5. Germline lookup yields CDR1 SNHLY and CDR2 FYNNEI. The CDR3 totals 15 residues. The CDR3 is CASSERPSGRNEQFF. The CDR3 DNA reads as TGTGCCAGCAGTGAAAGGCCTAGCGGGAGAAATGAGCAGTTCTTC.